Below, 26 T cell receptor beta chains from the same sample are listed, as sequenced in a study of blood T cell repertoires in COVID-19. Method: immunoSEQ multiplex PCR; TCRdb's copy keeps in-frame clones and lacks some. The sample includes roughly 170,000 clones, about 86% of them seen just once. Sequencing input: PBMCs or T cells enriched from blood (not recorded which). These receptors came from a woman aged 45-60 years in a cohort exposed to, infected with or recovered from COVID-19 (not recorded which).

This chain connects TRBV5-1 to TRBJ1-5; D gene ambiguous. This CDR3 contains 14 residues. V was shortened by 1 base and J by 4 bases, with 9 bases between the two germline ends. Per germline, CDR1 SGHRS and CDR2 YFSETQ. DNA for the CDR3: TGCGCCAGCAGCTTGAATCCGGGAAATCAGCCCCAGCATTTT. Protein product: CASSLNPGNQPQHF. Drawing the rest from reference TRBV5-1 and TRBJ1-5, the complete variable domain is KAGVTQTPRYLIKTRGQQVTLSCSPISGHRSVSWYQQTPGQGLQFLFEYFSETQRNKGNFPGRFSGRQFSNSRSEMNVSTLELGDSALYLCASSLNPGNQPQHFGDGTRLSIL.

Here the CDR3 reads CASSPGTGGGQPQHF. CDR3 DNA: TGTGCCAGCAGTCCCGGGACAGGGGGTGGGCAGCCCCAGCATTTT. The chain joins TRBV28 to TRBJ1-5, with TRBD1 matching over 11 bases. V was clipped by 5 bases and J by 7 bases; unmatched bases: 7. Germline values: CDR1 MDHEN, CDR2 SYDVKM. The CDR3 consists of 15 residues.

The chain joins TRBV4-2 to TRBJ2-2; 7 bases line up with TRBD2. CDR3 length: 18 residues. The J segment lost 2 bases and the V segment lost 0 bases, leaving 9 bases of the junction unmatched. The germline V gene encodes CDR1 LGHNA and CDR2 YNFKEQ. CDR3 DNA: TGTGCCAGCAGCCAAGAACCCCCCGGGGGGACTAACACCGGGGAGCTGTTTTTT. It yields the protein CASSQEPPGGTNTGELFF.

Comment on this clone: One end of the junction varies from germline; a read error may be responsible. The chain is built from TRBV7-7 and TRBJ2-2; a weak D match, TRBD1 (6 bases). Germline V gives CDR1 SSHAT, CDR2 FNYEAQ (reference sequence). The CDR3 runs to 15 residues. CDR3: CASRKTGLDTGELFF. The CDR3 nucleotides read TGTGCTAGCAGAAAAACAGGGTTGGACACCGGGGAGCTGTTTTTT.

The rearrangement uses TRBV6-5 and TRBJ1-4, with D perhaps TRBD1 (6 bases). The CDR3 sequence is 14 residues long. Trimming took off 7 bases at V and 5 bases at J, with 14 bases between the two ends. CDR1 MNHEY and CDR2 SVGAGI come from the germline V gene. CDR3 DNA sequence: TGTGCCAGCAACTTAAGGGGGACAAATGAAAAACTGTTTTTT. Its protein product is CASNLRGTNEKLFF.

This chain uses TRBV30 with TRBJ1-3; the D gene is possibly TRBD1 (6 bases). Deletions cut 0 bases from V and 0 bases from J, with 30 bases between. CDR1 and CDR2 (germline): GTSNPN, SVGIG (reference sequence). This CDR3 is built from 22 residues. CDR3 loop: CAWSVRASGLRQEKSSGNTIYF. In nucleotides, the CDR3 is TGTGCCTGGAGTGTAAGGGCCTCGGGGCTCCGACAGGAAAAAAGCTCTGGAAACACCATATATTTT.

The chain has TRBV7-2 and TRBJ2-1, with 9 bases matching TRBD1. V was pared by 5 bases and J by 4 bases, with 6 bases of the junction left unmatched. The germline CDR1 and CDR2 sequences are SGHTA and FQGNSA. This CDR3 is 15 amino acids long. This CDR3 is CASSALGQGYNEQFF. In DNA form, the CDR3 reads TGTGCCAGCAGCGCGTTGGGACAGGGTTACAATGAGCAGTTCTTC.

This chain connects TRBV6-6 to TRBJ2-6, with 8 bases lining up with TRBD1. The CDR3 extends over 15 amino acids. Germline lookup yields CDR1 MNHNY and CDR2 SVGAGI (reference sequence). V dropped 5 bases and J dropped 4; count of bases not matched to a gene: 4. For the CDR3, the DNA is TGTGCCAGCAGTCACAGGGGGTCCGGGGCCAACGTCCTGACTTTC. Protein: CASSHRGSGANVLTF.

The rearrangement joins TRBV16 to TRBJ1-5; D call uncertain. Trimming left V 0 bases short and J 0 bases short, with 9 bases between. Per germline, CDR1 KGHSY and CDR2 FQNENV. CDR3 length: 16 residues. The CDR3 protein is CASSQSTLGSNQPQHF. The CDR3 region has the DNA TGTGCCAGCAGCCAATCGACACTGGGTAGCAATCAGCCCCAGCATTTT.

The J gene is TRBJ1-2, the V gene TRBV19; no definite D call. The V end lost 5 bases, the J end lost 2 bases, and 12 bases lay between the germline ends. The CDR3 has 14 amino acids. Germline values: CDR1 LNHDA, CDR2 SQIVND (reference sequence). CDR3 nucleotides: TGTGCCAGTAGTTTGAGGTCGGGGAACTATGGCTACACCTTC. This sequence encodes CASSLRSGNYGYTF.

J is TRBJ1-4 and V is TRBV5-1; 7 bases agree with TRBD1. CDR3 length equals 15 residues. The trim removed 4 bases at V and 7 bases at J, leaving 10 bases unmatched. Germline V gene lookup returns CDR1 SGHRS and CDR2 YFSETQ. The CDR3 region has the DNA TGCGCCAGCAGCAGCCTGGGACAGAGTGGTGAAAAACTGTTTTTT. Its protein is CASSSLGQSGEKLFF.

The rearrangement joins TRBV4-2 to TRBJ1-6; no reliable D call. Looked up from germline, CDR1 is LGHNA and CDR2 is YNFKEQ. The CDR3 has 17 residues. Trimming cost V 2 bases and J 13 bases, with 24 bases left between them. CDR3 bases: TGTGCCAGCAGCCAATCCGGACCGGTCGGGGTAGAGGCCCCCCTCCACTTT. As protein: CASSQSGPVGVEAPLHF.

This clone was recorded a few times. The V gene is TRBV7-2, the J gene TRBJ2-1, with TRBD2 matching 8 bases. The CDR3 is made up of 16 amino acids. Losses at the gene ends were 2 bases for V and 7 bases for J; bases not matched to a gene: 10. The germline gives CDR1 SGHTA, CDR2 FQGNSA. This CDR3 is CASSLYPGGNGNEQFF. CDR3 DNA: TGTGCCAGCAGCTTATATCCGGGGGGGAATGGGAATGAGCAGTTCTTC.

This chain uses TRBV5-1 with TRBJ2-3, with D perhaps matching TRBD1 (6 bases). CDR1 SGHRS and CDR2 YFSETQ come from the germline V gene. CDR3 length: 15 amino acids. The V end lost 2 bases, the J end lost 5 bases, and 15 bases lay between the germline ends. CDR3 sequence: CASSLTGHLLDTQYF. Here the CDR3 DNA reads TGCGCCAGCAGCTTAACGGGACATCTTTTAGATACGCAGTATTTT.

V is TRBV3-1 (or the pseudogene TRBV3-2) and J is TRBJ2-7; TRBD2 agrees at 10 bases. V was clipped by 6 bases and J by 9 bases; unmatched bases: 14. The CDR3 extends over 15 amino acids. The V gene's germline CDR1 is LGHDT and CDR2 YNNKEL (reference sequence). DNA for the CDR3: TGTGCCAGCAGGATAAGCGGGAGGGACGGTGCCGCGCAGTACTTC. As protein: CASRISGRDGAAQYF.

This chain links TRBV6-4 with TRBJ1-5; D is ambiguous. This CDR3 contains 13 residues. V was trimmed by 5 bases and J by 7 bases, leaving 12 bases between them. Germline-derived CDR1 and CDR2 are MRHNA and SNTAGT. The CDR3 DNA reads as TGTGCCAGCAGTCCCGACCTGGGCCAGCCCCAGCATTTT. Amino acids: CASSPDLGQPQHF.

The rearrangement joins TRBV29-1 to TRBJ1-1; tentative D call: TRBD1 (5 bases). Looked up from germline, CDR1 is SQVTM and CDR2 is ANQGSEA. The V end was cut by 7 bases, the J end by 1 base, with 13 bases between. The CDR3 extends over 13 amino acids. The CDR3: CSGGATGNTEAFF. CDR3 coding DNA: TGCAGCGGGGGCGCTACCGGGAACACTGAAGCTTTCTTT.

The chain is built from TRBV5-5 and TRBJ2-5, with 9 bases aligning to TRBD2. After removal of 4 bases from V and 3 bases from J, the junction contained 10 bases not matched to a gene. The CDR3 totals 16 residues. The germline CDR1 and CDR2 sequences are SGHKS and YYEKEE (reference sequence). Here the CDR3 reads CASSLGGSGSKETQYF. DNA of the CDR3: TGTGCCAGCAGCCTGGGGGGTAGCGGGAGCAAAGAGACCCAGTACTTC.

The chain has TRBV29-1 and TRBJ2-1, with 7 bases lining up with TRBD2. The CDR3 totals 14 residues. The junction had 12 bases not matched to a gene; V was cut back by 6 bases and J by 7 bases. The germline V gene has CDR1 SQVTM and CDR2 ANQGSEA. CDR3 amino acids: CSVSSGTGYNEQFF. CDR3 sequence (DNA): TGCAGCGTGTCAAGCGGGACGGGTTATAATGAGCAGTTCTTC.

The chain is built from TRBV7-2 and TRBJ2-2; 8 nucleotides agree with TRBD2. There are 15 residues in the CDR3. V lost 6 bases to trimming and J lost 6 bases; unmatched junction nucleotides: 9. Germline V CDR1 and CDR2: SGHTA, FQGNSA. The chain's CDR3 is CASRRMPGGSGELFF. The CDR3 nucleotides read TGTGCCAGCAGACGCATGCCGGGGGGGTCCGGGGAGCTGTTTTTT.

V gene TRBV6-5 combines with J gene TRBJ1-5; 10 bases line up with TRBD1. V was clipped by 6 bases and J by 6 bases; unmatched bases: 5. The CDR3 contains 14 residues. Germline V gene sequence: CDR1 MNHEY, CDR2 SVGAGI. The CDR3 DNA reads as TGTGCCAGCAGACCGGGACAGGGGCGTCAGCCCCAGCATTTT. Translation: CASRPGQGRQPQHF.

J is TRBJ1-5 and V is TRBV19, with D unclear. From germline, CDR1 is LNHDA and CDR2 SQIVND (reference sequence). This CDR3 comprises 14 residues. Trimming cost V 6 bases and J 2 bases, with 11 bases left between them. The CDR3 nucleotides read TGTGCCAGTAGGGAGGGTGCGGGCAATCAGCCCCAGCATTTT. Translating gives CASREGAGNQPQHF.

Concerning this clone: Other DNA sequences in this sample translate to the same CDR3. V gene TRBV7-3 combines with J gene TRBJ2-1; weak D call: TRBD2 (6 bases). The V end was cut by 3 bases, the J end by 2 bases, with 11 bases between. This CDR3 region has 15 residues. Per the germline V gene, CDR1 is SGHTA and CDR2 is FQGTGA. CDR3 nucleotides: TGTGCCAGCAGCTTGCTAGCGAGCACCTACAATGAGCAGTTCTTC. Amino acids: CASSLLASTYNEQFF. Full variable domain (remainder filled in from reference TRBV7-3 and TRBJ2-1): GAGVSQTPSNKVTEKGKYVELRCDPISGHTALYWYRQSLGQGPEFLIYFQGTGAADDSGLPNDRFFAVRPEGSVSTLKIQRTERGDSAVYLCASSLLASTYNEQFFGPGTRLTVL.

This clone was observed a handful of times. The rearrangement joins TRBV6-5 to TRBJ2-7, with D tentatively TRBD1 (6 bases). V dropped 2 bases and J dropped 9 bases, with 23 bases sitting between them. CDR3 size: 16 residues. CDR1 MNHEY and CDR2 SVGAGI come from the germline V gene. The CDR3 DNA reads TGTGCCAGCAGTTACGTCCTAGGGGGAATAAAACTAGTGCAGTACTTC. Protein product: CASSYVLGGIKLVQYF.

The DNA of the CDR3 is TGTGCCAGCAGCGCCGGACAGAGACGGTACCAAGAGACCCAGTACTTC. Its protein is CASSAGQRRYQETQYF. V and J are TRBV5-8 and TRBJ2-5; D possibly corresponds to TRBD1 (6 bases). This CDR3 contains 16 residues. Germline lookup yields CDR1 SGHTS and CDR2 YDEGEE. V was pared by 4 bases and J by 0 bases, with 16 bases between.

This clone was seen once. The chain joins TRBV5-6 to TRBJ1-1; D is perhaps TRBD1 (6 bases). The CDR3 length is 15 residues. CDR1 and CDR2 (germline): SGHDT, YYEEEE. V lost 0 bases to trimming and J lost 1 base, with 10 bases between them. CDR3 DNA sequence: TGTGCCAGCAGCTTGGACCCGGACAGGAACACTGAAGCTTTCTTT. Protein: CASSLDPDRNTEAFF.